The 6 T cell receptor beta chains given below trace back to one sample, sequenced in a study of cytomegalovirus exposure and HLA in healthy donors. 60 Vbeta and 13 Jbeta primers were used in PCR. This table comes from immunoSEQ multiplex PCR, and its TCRdb copy is limited to in-frame clones, with some not included. The sample comprises around 100,000 clones, around 80% of which are singletons, and roughly 5.4% rests with the top ten. Sequencing input: PBMCs. The receptors here all came from a woman under 30 in good health and CMV-seropositive.

The chain links TRBV28 to TRBJ2-1; TRBD2 agrees at 10 bases. Germline V gene sequence: CDR1 MDHEN, CDR2 SYDVKM. This CDR3 comprises 16 residues. Trimming took 3 bases from V and 7 from J; bases not matched to a gene: 9. In DNA, the CDR3 is TGTGCCAGCAGTTTGGCCGTAGCGGGAGGCGCAAATGAGCAGTTCTTC. Its protein is CASSLAVAGGANEQFF.

This chain joins TRBV19 and TRBJ1-5; D uncertain. Trimming took off 3 bases at V and 3 bases at J, with 12 bases between the two ends. The V gene's germline CDR1 is LNHDA and CDR2 SQIVND (reference sequence). The CDR3 is 15 residues long. The CDR3 region is CASSIAPGTNQPQHF. The CDR3 bases are TGTGCCAGTAGTATTGCTCCGGGTACCAATCAGCCCCAGCATTTT.

This clone was detected only once. The V gene is TRBV19, the J gene TRBJ2-7; TRBD1 matches 9 bases. The germline V gene has CDR1 LNHDA and CDR2 SQIVND (reference sequence). The CDR3 is made up of 14 amino acids. Trimming removed 7 bases from V and 4 bases from J; junction bases left unmatched: 8. The CDR3 DNA is TGTGCCAGTAAATGGGGGACAGGGTCGTACGAGCAGTACTTC. Its translation: CASKWGTGSYEQYF.

The J gene is TRBJ1-5, the V gene TRBV12-5; D unresolved. CDR1 LGHNT and CDR2 FRNRAP come from the germline V gene. V lost 1 base and J lost 7, with 11 bases in between. The CDR3 is 14 amino acids. The CDR3 spells CASGLGSRYQPQHF. As DNA, the CDR3 is TGTGCTAGTGGTTTGGGCAGCAGGTACCAGCCCCAGCATTTT. The whole variable domain, filled in from reference TRBV12-5 and TRBJ1-5, reads DARVTQTPRHKVTEMGQEVTMRCQPILGHNTVFWYRQTMMQGLELLAYFRNRAPLDDSGMPKDRFSAEMPDATLATLKIQPSEPRDSAVYFCASGLGSRYQPQHFGDGTRLSIL.

This clone showed up just once. The rearrangement links TRBV25-1 to TRBJ1-6; tentatively, D is TRBD1 (5 bases). V was cut by 2 bases and J by 10 bases, with 15 bases left in between. The CDR3 loop spans 15 amino acids. Germline assignment: CDR1 MGHDK and CDR2 SYGVNS. The CDR3 coding sequence is TGTGCCAGCAGTGAAAGGGCAGGGATGGGATCACCCCTCCACTTT. It codes for CASSERAGMGSPLHF.

This rearrangement joins TRBV18 to TRBJ1-1; D is perhaps TRBD1 (6 bases). The length of the CDR3 is 14 residues. V lost 2 bases to trimming and J lost 5 bases, with 12 bases between them. The germline gives CDR1 KGHSH, CDR2 LQKENI. In DNA form, the CDR3 reads TGTGCCAGCTCACCAATAGGGGGAAGGACTGAAGCTTTCTTT. Translation: CASSPIGGRTEAFF.